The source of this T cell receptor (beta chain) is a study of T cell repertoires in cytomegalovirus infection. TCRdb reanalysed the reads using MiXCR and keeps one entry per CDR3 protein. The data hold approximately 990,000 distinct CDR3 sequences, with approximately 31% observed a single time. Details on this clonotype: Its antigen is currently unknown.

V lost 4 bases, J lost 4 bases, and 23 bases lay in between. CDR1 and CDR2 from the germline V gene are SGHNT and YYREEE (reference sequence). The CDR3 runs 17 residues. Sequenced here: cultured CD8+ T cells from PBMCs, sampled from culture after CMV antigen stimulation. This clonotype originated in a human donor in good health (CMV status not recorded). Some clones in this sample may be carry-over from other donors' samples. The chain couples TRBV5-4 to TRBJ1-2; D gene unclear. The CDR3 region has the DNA TGTGCCAGCAGCCCACTTCCCTTCAGGCACACCCCCTATGGCTACACCTTC. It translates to CASSPLPFRHTPYGYTF. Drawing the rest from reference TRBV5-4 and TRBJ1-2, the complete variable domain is ETGVTQSPTHLIKTRGQQVTLRCSSQSGHNTVSWYQQALGQGPQFIFQYYREEENGRGNFPPRFSGLQFPNYSSELNVNALELDDSALYLCASSPLPFRHTPYGYTFGSGTRLTVV.